This entry features one T cell receptor beta chain sequence. Distinct nucleotide sequences in the sample also encode this CDR3. Some clones are missing from TCRdb's copy, which holds only in-frame ones; the method was immunoSEQ multiplex PCR. The sample shows some 320,000 clones, roughly 90% of them seen only once. These data are taken from a study of blood T cell repertoires in COVID-19. Seattle patients were enrolled during active infection and followed longitudinally. This clonotype was sampled from a woman in her twenties or thirties with COVID-19, enrolled during active disease. Sequencing input: peripheral blood.

CDR3 DNA sequence: TGTGCCAGCAGTTTGGGGGGAGGGTACACTGAAGCTTTCTTT. Encoded protein: CASSLGGGYTEAFF. The chain links TRBV27 to TRBJ1-1; tentatively, D is TRBD1 (5 bases). The CDR3 has 14 residues. Germline CDR1 MNHEY, CDR2 SMNVEV (reference sequence). The V end lost 3 bases, the J end lost 3 bases, and 11 bases lay between the germline ends.